The 27 T cell receptor beta chains below were found in one sample sequenced in a study of shared clonotypes between healthy human individuals. Produced via immunoSEQ multiplex PCR; TCRdb's table is partial and in-frame only. The data hold some 550,000 clones, with less than 98% observed a single time. Sequencing input: naive CD4+ T cells sorted from blood. As for subset: CD45RA+ positively selected. These receptors all come from a woman aged 25-40 years in good health.

The J gene is TRBJ2-7, the V gene TRBV5-8, with 8 bases matching TRBD1. The J segment lost 5 bases and the V segment lost 2 bases, leaving 9 bases of the junction unmatched. The CDR3 is 15 amino acids. Germline lookup yields CDR1 SGHTS and CDR2 YDEGEE. CDR3: CASSFDRGTWDEQYF. In nucleotides, the CDR3 is TGTGCCAGCAGCTTTGACAGGGGAACTTGGGACGAGCAGTACTTC. Filled out from reference TRBV5-8 and TRBJ2-7, the complete variable domain reads EAGVTQSPTHLIKTRGQQATLRCSPISGHTSVYWYQQALGLGLQFLLWYDEGEERNRGNFPPRFSGRQFPNYSSELNVNALELEDSALYLCASSFDRGTWDEQYFGPGTRLTVT.

The chain carries TRBV9 and TRBJ2-2; 8 nucleotides align to TRBD2. The germline gives CDR1 SGDLS, CDR2 YYNGEE. The CDR3 runs 13 residues. Losses at the gene ends were 6 bases for V and 4 bases for J; bases not matched to a gene: 2. This CDR3 reads CASTGGATGELFF. The DNA for the CDR3 is TGTGCCAGCACCGGGGGGGCCACCGGGGAGCTGTTTTTT.

This sequence joins TRBV20-1 and TRBJ2-7; D remains ambiguous. V lost 3 bases to trimming and J lost 3 bases, with 6 bases between them. CDR1 DFQATT and CDR2 SNEGSKA come from the germline V gene (reference sequence). The CDR3 consists of 11 residues. For the CDR3, the DNA is TGCAGTGCTAGCGGGCTCTACGAGCAGTACTTC. Translating gives CSASGLYEQYF.

The J gene is TRBJ2-7, the V gene TRBV5-4, with 13 bases lining up with TRBD2. The CDR3 covers 16 residues. Germline values: CDR1 SGHNT, CDR2 YYREEE (reference sequence). V dropped 4 bases and J dropped 1; count of bases not matched to a gene: 5. The CDR3 reads CASSPGTSGDSYEQYF. CDR3 bases: TGTGCCAGCAGCCCCGGGACTAGCGGGGATTCCTACGAGCAGTACTTC.

The chain combines TRBV18 with TRBJ2-5; perhaps TRBD2 as D (6 bases). V was cut by 0 bases and J by 4 bases, with 9 bases left in between. Germline-derived CDR1 and CDR2 are KGHSH and LQKENI. The CDR3 sequence is 14 residues long. The CDR3 reads CASSPPGLRETQYF. Written as DNA, the CDR3 is TGTGCCAGCTCACCACCGGGACTCAGAGAGACCCAGTACTTC.

The V call is TRBV28, the J call TRBJ1-1; TRBD1 aligns across 7 bases. V gave up 5 bases and J gave up 6 bases; unmatched junction bases: 6. The CDR3 sequence is 13 residues long. The V gene's germline CDR1 is MDHEN and CDR2 SYDVKM. CDR3 region: CASSLTGSAEAFF. In nucleotides, the CDR3 is TGTGCCAGCAGTCTGACAGGGTCCGCTGAAGCTTTCTTT. The full variable domain, completed using reference TRBV28 and TRBJ1-1, is DVKVTQSSRYLVKRTGEKVFLECVQDMDHENMFWYRQDPGLGLRLIYFSYDVKMKEKGDIPEGYSVSREKKERFSLILESASTNQTSMYLCASSLTGSAEAFFGQGTRLTVV.

The chain carries TRBV2 and TRBJ2-5; D gene ambiguous. The J call is uncertain, as TRBJ2-7 better fits the DNA end. The CDR3 extends over 11 amino acids. Germline V gene lookup returns CDR1 SNHLY and CDR2 FYNNEI. The CDR3 sequence is CASRDSYEQYF. The CDR3 DNA reads as TGTGCCAGCAGGGACTCCTACGAGCAGTACTTC.

The CDR3 DNA reads TGCGCCAGCAGCTTGGGGGCAGGGGTAGGCACTGAAGCTTTCTTT. Protein product: CASSLGAGVGTEAFF. V is TRBV5-1 and J is TRBJ1-1, with TRBD1 as a possible D gene (6 bases). The CDR3 runs to 15 residues. Germline CDR1 reads SGHRS; CDR2 reads YFSETQ. With 0 bases removed from V and 4 bases from J, the gap between germline ends came to 13 bases.

The chain carries TRBV5-1 and TRBJ2-5; 12 nucleotides align to TRBD2. With V trimmed by 2 bases and J by 3 bases, 5 bases remained unmatched. The CDR3 runs 16 residues. Germline CDR1 and CDR2: SGHRS and YFSETQ. This chain's CDR3 is CASSLSSGRAEETQYF. The CDR3 bases are TGCGCCAGCAGCTTATCTAGCGGGAGGGCGGAAGAGACCCAGTACTTC.

The V and J genes are TRBV10-1 and TRBJ2-3; the match to TRBD2 covers 9 bases. Losses at the gene ends were 2 bases for V and 5 bases for J; bases not matched to a gene: 8. CDR3 length equals 16 residues. CDR1 is WNHNN, CDR2 SYGVQD, per germline (reference sequence). CDR3 DNA: TGCGCCAGCAGTGAGGTCCGCGGGAGGGCTCTAGATACGCAGTATTTT. It is translated as CASSEVRGRALDTQYF.

This chain connects TRBV7-9 to TRBJ2-5; D might be TRBD2 (7 bases). Germline CDR1 reads SEHNR; CDR2 reads FQNEAQ (reference sequence). Trimming pared 5 bases from V and 11 bases from J, leaving 18 bases between. This CDR3 is 13 amino acids long. For the CDR3, the DNA is TGTGCCAGCAGCATAGGGGGGGCAGGAGAGCAGTACTTC. It translates to CASSIGGAGEQYF.

The J gene is TRBJ2-3, the V gene TRBV5-1; TRBD2 matches at 9 bases. Per germline, CDR1 SGHRS and CDR2 YFSETQ. This CDR3 region has 16 residues. The V and J ends lost 0 bases and 2 bases, in that order; junction bases with no gene match: 4. CDR3 in amino acids: CASSLGLAEFTDTQYF. In DNA form, the CDR3 reads TGCGCCAGCAGCTTGGGACTAGCGGAATTCACAGATACGCAGTATTTT. The entire variable domain, with the rest obtained from reference TRBV5-1 and TRBJ2-3, is as follows: KAGVTQTPRYLIKTRGQQVTLSCSPISGHRSVSWYQQTPGQGLQFLFEYFSETQRNKGNFPGRFSGRQFSNSRSEMNVSTLELGDSALYLCASSLGLAEFTDTQYFGPGTRLTVL.

V and J are TRBV7-9 and TRBJ2-7; D gene uncertain. Trimming left V 3 bases short and J 1 base short, with 7 bases between. Per germline, CDR1 SEHNR and CDR2 FQNEAQ (reference sequence). The CDR3 covers 13 residues. CDR3 sequence reads: CASSFTLSYEQYF. The CDR3 DNA is TGTGCCAGCAGCTTTACCTTATCCTACGAGCAGTACTTC.

The chain uses TRBV18 and TRBJ2-5; the match to TRBD1 covers 9 bases. The J segment lost 2 bases and the V segment lost 5 bases, leaving 9 bases of the junction unmatched. The CDR3 runs to 16 residues. The germline gives CDR1 KGHSH, CDR2 LQKENI. The CDR3 DNA reads TGTGCCAGCTCAGCTGTACAGGGGGCTCGTCAAGAGACCCAGTACTTC. This encodes CASSAVQGARQETQYF.

The chain has TRBV18 and TRBJ2-2; D is possibly TRBD1 (5 bases). Germline CDR1 reads KGHSH; CDR2 reads LQKENI. Trimming left V 1 base short and J 2 bases short, with 8 bases between. CDR3 size: 15 residues. The CDR3 is CASSPQQDNTGELFF. The CDR3 DNA sequence: TGTGCCAGCTCACCACAACAGGATAACACCGGGGAGCTGTTTTTT.

This rearrangement joins TRBV5-1 to TRBJ2-5; 10 nucleotides match TRBD2. Unmatched junction bases numbered 3, after V lost 2 bases and J lost 5 bases. Germline V gene data show CDR1 as SGHRS and CDR2 as YFSETQ. There are 14 residues in the CDR3. CDR3 amino acids: CASSFLAGVETQYF. The CDR3 DNA follows: TGCGCCAGCAGCTTCCTAGCGGGAGTTGAGACCCAGTACTTC.

J is TRBJ1-2 and V is TRBV20-1, with 9 bases that match TRBD1. Germline CDR1 and CDR2: DFQATT and SNEGSKA (reference sequence). The CDR3 has 11 amino acids. V shed 8 bases, J shed 7 bases, and the junction held 5 bases outside the gene matches. As DNA, the CDR3 is TGCAGTTCGGGACAGGGCTCTGGCTACACCTTC. Protein sequence: CSSGQGSGYTF.

This chain uses TRBV18 with TRBJ1-5, with D unclear. This CDR3 region has 15 residues. The V end was cut by 2 bases, the J end by 0 bases, with 8 bases between. The V gene's germline CDR1 is KGHSH and CDR2 LQKENI. Here the CDR3 DNA reads TGTGCCAGCTCACCATCAGGCAGTAGCAATCAGCCCCAGCATTTT. It encodes CASSPSGSSNQPQHF.

In its sample, this clone was seen a few times. The rearrangement uses TRBV5-1 and TRBJ1-5; D is undetermined. Trimming took 0 bases from V and 4 from J, leaving 11 bases between them. The CDR3 contains 15 residues. Germline V gives CDR1 SGHRS, CDR2 YFSETQ. The CDR3 DNA follows: TGCGCCAGCAGCTTGGAGGGTTCGACTAATCAGCCCCAGCATTTT. Its translation: CASSLEGSTNQPQHF.

The rearrangement joins TRBV13 to TRBJ2-6; possible D gene TRBD2, 6 bases. Trimming took off 0 bases at V and 2 bases at J, with 8 bases between the two ends. CDR1 and CDR2 from the germline V gene are PRHDT and FYEKMQ (reference sequence). CDR3 size: 16 residues. CDR3 sequence: CASSLGGSAGANVLTF. CDR3 DNA: TGTGCCAGCAGCTTAGGCGGGAGCGCTGGGGCCAACGTCCTGACTTTC.

The rearrangement joins TRBV19 to TRBJ2-1; 9 positions agree with TRBD2. CDR1 is LNHDA, CDR2 SQIVND, per germline (reference sequence). The CDR3 covers 16 residues. V was clipped by 2 bases and J by 8 bases; unmatched bases: 10. For the CDR3, the DNA is TGTGCCAGTAGTATAAGCGTGGCGGGAGGGCCGGATGAGCAGTTCTTC. It specifies CASSISVAGGPDEQFF.

The chain recombines TRBV4-2 with TRBJ2-1, with 8 bases identical to TRBD2. Germline CDR1 and CDR2: LGHNA and YNFKEQ. After removal of 0 bases from V and 2 bases from J, the junction contained 3 bases not matched to a gene. The CDR3 has 16 residues. CDR3 sequence: CASSQEVSGTYNEQFF. In DNA, the CDR3 is TGTGCCAGCAGCCAAGAGGTTAGCGGGACCTACAATGAGCAGTTCTTC.

This rearrangement joins TRBV7-9 to TRBJ1-4; unclear D gene. CDR1 is SEHNR and CDR2 is FQNEAQ in the germline V gene (reference sequence). The CDR3 length is 14 residues. Trimming took 3 bases from V and 7 from J, leaving 12 bases between them. CDR3: CASSFGSFSEKLFF. CDR3 DNA sequence: TGTGCCAGCAGCTTCGGTTCCTTCAGTGAAAAACTGTTTTTT.

The chain links TRBV27 to TRBJ2-2; the D gene is possibly TRBD2 (5 bases). V lost 3 bases and J lost 8, with 16 bases in between. The CDR3 totals 15 residues. Germline V gene sequence: CDR1 MNHEY, CDR2 SMNVEV (reference sequence). The CDR3 region is CASSLRAGSTGELFF. CDR3 in DNA: TGTGCCAGCAGTTTGAGGGCTGGTTCGACTGGGGAGCTGTTTTTT.

The CDR3 DNA sequence: TGTGCCAGTAGTATTTTGGGGCGAGGAAACACTGAAGCTTTCTTT. It is translated as CASSILGRGNTEAFF. This chain uses TRBV19 with TRBJ1-1; a possible D gene is TRBD1 (5 bases). The V and J ends lost 3 bases and 2 bases respectively, with 13 bases between them. Germline CDR1 LNHDA, CDR2 SQIVND (reference sequence). The CDR3 extends over 15 amino acids.

The V call is TRBV6-5, the J call TRBJ2-7, with D maybe TRBD1 (5 bases). V was cut by 7 bases and J by 1 base, with 17 bases left in between. This CDR3 contains 15 residues. The germline V gene encodes CDR1 MNHEY and CDR2 SVGAGI. CDR3 DNA sequence: TGTGCCAGCACCTCCGGTGGGGCCGGGTCCTACGAGCAGTACTTC. Translating gives CASTSGGAGSYEQYF.

The chain has TRBV21-1 and TRBJ2-7; the tabulated D call, TRBD2, remains unverified against the DNA. TRBV21-1 is labeled a pseudogene. The CDR3 is 12 residues long. CDR3 sequence reads: CASSSGVYEQYF. In DNA, the CDR3 is TGTGCCAGCAGCTCGGGTGTCTACGAGCAGTACTTC.